These 18 T cell receptor beta chains came from one sample sequenced in a study of T cells after yellow fever vaccination. TCRdb reprocessed the 5' RACE reads with MiXCR, giving one entry per CDR3 protein. Of hundreds of thousands of distinct CDR3 sequences listed, about 19% were seen once; the top ten hold roughly an eighth. The material sequenced was PBMCs, taken 15 days after the yellow fever booster vaccination. These receptors originate from a man aged 25-40 years who received the YFV17D yellow fever vaccine.

The chain joins TRBV4-3 to TRBJ2-1, with 9 bases fitting TRBD2. CDR3 size: 15 residues. J lost 7 bases, V lost 4 bases, and 8 bases had no gene match. Germline loops: CDR1 LGHNA, CDR2 YSLEER. CDR3 nucleotides: TGCGCCAGCAGCCGCCGGGGCGGGAGGGTTAATGAGCAGTTCTTC. Translation: CASSRRGGRVNEQFF.

This clonotype appeared a few times. The V gene is TRBV5-1, the J gene TRBJ1-4; D is undetermined. Germline V gene data show CDR1 as SGHRS and CDR2 as YFSETQ. V dropped 7 bases and J dropped 0 bases, with 10 bases sitting between them. The CDR3 length is 14 residues. The CDR3 region has the DNA TGCGCCAGCTCGACGGGCTCAACTAATGAAAAACTGTTTTTT. This encodes CASSTGSTNEKLFF.

The chain is built from TRBV28 and TRBJ2-7; D is ambiguous. The CDR3 loop spans 15 amino acids. Trimming took off 7 bases at V and 4 bases at J, with 20 bases between the two ends. The germline gives CDR1 MDHEN, CDR2 SYDVKM. Here the CDR3 reads CASMAPADWDYEQYF. The CDR3 nucleotides read TGTGCCAGCATGGCCCCGGCAGACTGGGATTACGAGCAGTACTTC.

This chain uses TRBV28 with TRBJ2-1; D may be TRBD2 (6 bases). The CDR3 is 13 amino acids. Between the trimmed V and J ends, which lost 6 bases and 6 bases, there was a span of 12 bases. The germline CDR1 and CDR2 sequences are MDHEN and SYDVKM. CDR3 coding DNA: TGTGCCAGCAGGGGCGGGACTCCCAATGAGCAGTTCTTC. Residues: CASRGGTPNEQFF.

V usage is TRBV20-1 and J usage is TRBJ2-1, with D perhaps given as TRBD1 or TRBD2 (5 bases each). CDR1 DFQATT and CDR2 SNEGSKA come from the germline V gene (reference sequence). The length of the CDR3 is 14 residues. Between the trimmed V and J ends, which lost 5 bases and 0 bases, there was a span of 11 bases. The CDR3 DNA is TGCAGTGCTGACGGGGCCGGCTCCTACAATGAGCAGTTCTTC. Translation gives CSADGAGSYNEQFF.

The rearrangement joins TRBV18 to TRBJ2-1; 7 nucleotides match TRBD1. Germline CDR1 KGHSH, CDR2 LQKENI. The junction had 12 bases not matched to a gene; V was cut back by 3 bases and J by 7 bases. The CDR3 length is 16 residues. Here the CDR3 reads CASSPLTGRDPNEQFF. The CDR3, as DNA: TGTGCCAGCTCACCGCTGACAGGGAGAGACCCAAATGAGCAGTTCTTC.

V usage is TRBV5-6 and J usage is TRBJ2-2; TRBD1 is a possible D gene (5 bases). Per the germline V gene, CDR1 is SGHDT and CDR2 is YYEEEE. Trimming took off 2 bases at V and 0 bases at J, with 11 bases between the two ends. This CDR3 has 16 residues. CDR3 protein: CASSLLTAANTGELFF. CDR3 DNA sequence: TGTGCCAGCAGCTTATTGACAGCCGCGAACACCGGGGAGCTGTTTTTT.

This clonotype was seen a few times. The V gene is TRBV11-2, the J gene TRBJ2-3; 7 bases match TRBD1. The germline CDR1 and CDR2 sequences are SGHAT and FQNNGV. Losses at the gene ends were 0 bases for V and 2 bases for J; bases not matched to a gene: 11. The CDR3 runs to 18 residues. The CDR3 reads CASSLDSFRDRLTDTQYF. The CDR3 DNA is TGTGCCAGCAGCTTAGATAGTTTCCGGGACAGACTCACAGATACGCAGTATTTT.

This clonotype has more than one count but fewer than ten. V gene TRBV5-1 combines with J gene TRBJ2-1; TRBD2 matches at 10 bases. This CDR3 comprises 16 residues. V trimming: 4 bases; J trimming: 10 bases; junction bases outside the gene matches: 14. CDR1 and CDR2 (germline): SGHRS, YFSETQ. CDR3 coding DNA: TGCGCCAGCAGCCCGGTGGTAGCGGGAGGTTGGGGGGAGCAGTTCTTC. Residues: CASSPVVAGGWGEQFF.

On this clonotype: This may come from a read error, since a much larger clone is one base off. The chain is built from TRBV11-2 and TRBJ2-3; no clear D. With 2 bases removed from V and 2 bases from J, the gap between germline ends came to 5 bases. Germline V CDR1 and CDR2: SGHAT, FQNNGV. The CDR3 totals 13 residues. CDR3 DNA: TGTGCCAGCAGCTTATCTACCACAGATACGCAGTATTTT. Protein sequence: CASSLSTTDTQYF.

The CDR3 protein is CASQGNDSPLHF. The DNA of the CDR3 is TGTGCCAGCCAAGGGAATGATTCACCCCTCCACTTT. The V gene is TRBV9, the J gene TRBJ1-6; D uncertain. CDR3 length: 12 residues. Germline CDR1 and CDR2: SGDLS and YYNGEE. V was shortened by 7 bases and J by 8 bases, with 10 bases between the two germline ends.

The chain combines TRBV7-2 with TRBJ2-7, with 13 nucleotides matching TRBD2. V lost 5 bases, J lost 9 bases, and 16 bases stayed unmatched. CDR1 and CDR2 from the germline V gene are SGHTA and FQGNSA. The CDR3 extends over 17 amino acids. The CDR3 region has the DNA TGTGCCAGCAGCCCCGGACTAGCGGGAGAGACGGGGTCAGGGCAGTACTTC. This codes for CASSPGLAGETGSGQYF. Full variable domain (outside the CDR3, taken from reference TRBV7-2 and TRBJ2-7): GAGVSQSPSNKVTEKGKDVELRCDPISGHTALYWYRQSLGQGLEFLIYFQGNSAPDKSGLPSDRFSAERTGGSVSTLTIQRTQQEDSAVYLCASSPGLAGETGSGQYFGPGTRLTVT.

The CDR3 sequence: CASSFTGVEQYF. CDR3 in DNA: TGTGCCAGCAGCTTCACAGGGGTCGAGCAGTACTTC. The chain recombines TRBV7-2 with TRBJ2-7, with 7 positions matching TRBD1. Germline trimming cut 3 bases from V and 6 bases from J; bases unmatched to any gene: 2. The CDR3 sequence is 12 residues long. The germline V gene encodes CDR1 SGHTA and CDR2 FQGNSA.

The chain is built from TRBV6-1 and TRBJ1-2; 7 positions match TRBD1. CDR1 is MNHNS, CDR2 SASEGT, per germline. This CDR3 contains 15 residues. J lost 4 bases, V lost 7 bases, and 12 bases had no gene match. In DNA form, the CDR3 reads TGTGCCAGCAATCCCCGGACAGGAGTCAGCTATGGCTACACCTTC. This gives the protein CASNPRTGVSYGYTF.

CDR3 sequence: CASWQSYNSPLHF. The CDR3 nucleotides read TGTGCCAGTTGGCAATCCTATAATTCACCCCTCCACTTT. The rearrangement uses TRBV6-5 and TRBJ1-6; D remains unclear. The germline V and J ends were trimmed by 9 bases and 1 base, with 7 bases remaining between them. Germline CDR1 MNHEY, CDR2 SVGAGI. The CDR3 spans 13 residues.

This clonotype came up a few times. The DNA of the CDR3 is TGTGCCAGCAGCTTTTTTGTCGGTTCCACAGATACGCAGTATTTT. It translates to CASSFFVGSTDTQYF. V is TRBV5-5 and J is TRBJ2-3, with no clear D. The V end was cut by 2 bases, the J end by 2 bases, with 12 bases between. This CDR3 comprises 15 residues. Germline loops: CDR1 SGHKS, CDR2 YYEKEE (reference sequence).

This clonotype was counted a few times. V usage is TRBV15 and J usage is TRBJ2-5; D unclear. The CDR3 contains 14 residues. Trimming removed 1 base from V and 1 base from J, with 7 bases in between. The germline gives CDR1 LNHNV, CDR2 YYDKDF (reference sequence). The CDR3 DNA follows: TGTGCCACCAGCAGAGTGGGCCCCCAAGAGACCCAGTACTTC. Amino acid sequence: CATSRVGPQETQYF. The entire variable domain, with the rest obtained from reference TRBV15 and TRBJ2-5, is as follows: DAMVIQNPRYQVTQFGKPVTLSCSQTLNHNVMYWYQQKSSQAPKLLFHYYDKDFNNEADTPDNFQSRRPNTSFCFLDIRSPGLGDTAMYLCATSRVGPQETQYFGPGTRLLVL.

The chain is built from TRBV10-3 and TRBJ2-7; perhaps D is TRBD1 or TRBD2 (6 bases each). Germline loops: CDR1 ENHRY, CDR2 SYGVKD. The CDR3 spans 14 residues. Trimming shortened V by 2 bases and J by 5 bases, and 13 bases separated the two germline ends. The CDR3 nucleotides are TGTGCCATCAGTGAGACAGGGACTCTTCACGAGCAGTACTTC. Its translation is CAISETGTLHEQYF.